This TCR beta chain was sequenced in a study of shared clonotypes between healthy human individuals. Only Caucasian adults living in Nashville, Tennessee served as donors. The protocol was immunoSEQ multiplex PCR, while the TCRdb copy is restricted to in-frame clones and leaves out a portion. The table has about 2.4 million clones, just over 90% seen once. CDR1 and CDR2 from the germline V gene are SGHDT and YYEEEE. With 2 bases removed from V and 2 bases from J, the gap between germline ends came to 14 bases. The length of the CDR3 is 15 residues. The source is a young man in good health. The chain uses TRBV5-6 and TRBJ2-7; TRBD1 might be the D (6 bases). Sequencing was done on a sample of naive CD4+ T cells sorted from blood. The subset was: CD45RA+ positively selected. CDR3 bases: TGTGCCAGCAGCTTTCGCCGGGACACCCCCTACGAGCAGTACTTC. Protein: CASSFRRDTPYEQYF.